This paragraph covers one T cell receptor (beta chain) sequence. Its antigen is unidentified. This entry comes from a study of T cells in Graves' hyperthyroidism and ophthalmopathy. Trimming shortened V by 8 bases and J by 4 bases, and 9 bases separated the two germline ends. The germline gives CDR1 SGHRS, CDR2 YFSETQ. This CDR3 region has 12 residues. No ophthalmopathy progression within 18 months constituted stable Graves' hyperthyroidism. Each patient was aged 18 to 65 and had newly diagnosed hyperthyroidism of under 2 months' duration. Amplified TCR beta CDR3 regions derived from RNA transcripts. TCR CDR3 regions were first amplified by RT-PCR with HTBI primers. TCRdb analysed the multiplex PCR reads with MiXCR anew, one entry per CDR3 protein. The table records 550,000 to 800,000 distinct CDR3 sequences, roughly 17% of them present only once. Study observations and caveats: Most clonotypes expanded in thyroid above 0.001 were likewise present in blood.

The receptor's source is a man aged 45-65 years with Graves' hyperthyroidism. The material sequenced was blood. The J gene is TRBJ2-2, the V gene TRBV5-1, with a tentative D call TRBD1 (6 bases). This chain's CDR3 is CASEDSTGELFF. The CDR3 DNA reads TGCGCCAGTGAGGACAGCACCGGGGAGCTGTTTTTT. The full variable domain, completed using reference TRBV5-1 and TRBJ2-2, is KAGVTQTPRYLIKTRGQQVTLSCSPISGHRSVSWYQQTPGQGLQFLFEYFSETQRNKGNFPGRFSGRQFSNSRSEMNVSTLELGDSALYLCASEDSTGELFFGEGSRLTVL.